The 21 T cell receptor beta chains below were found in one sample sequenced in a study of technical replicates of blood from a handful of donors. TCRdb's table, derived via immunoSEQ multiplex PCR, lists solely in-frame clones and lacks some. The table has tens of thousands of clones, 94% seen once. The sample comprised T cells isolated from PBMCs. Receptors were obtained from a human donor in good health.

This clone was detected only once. In DNA form, the CDR3 reads TGTGCCAGCAGTAGAGTTCCAGGGGATGGCTACACCTTC. Its protein product is CASSRVPGDGYTF. V is TRBV5-4 and J is TRBJ1-2; D possibly corresponds to TRBD1 (6 bases). Trimming left V 5 bases short and J 6 bases short, with 14 bases between. The CDR3 length is 13 residues. CDR1 is SGHNT, CDR2 YYREEE, per germline (reference sequence).

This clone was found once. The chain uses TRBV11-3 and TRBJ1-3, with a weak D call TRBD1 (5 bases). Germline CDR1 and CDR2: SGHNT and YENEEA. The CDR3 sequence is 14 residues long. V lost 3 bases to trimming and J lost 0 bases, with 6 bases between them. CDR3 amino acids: CASSLGGSGNTIYF. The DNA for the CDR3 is TGTGCCAGCAGCTTGGGGGGCTCTGGAAACACCATATATTTT. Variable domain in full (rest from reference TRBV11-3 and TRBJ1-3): EAGVVQSPRYKIIEKKQPVAFWCNPISGHNTLYWYLQNLGQGPELLIRYENEEAVDDSQLPKDRFSAERLKGVDSTLKIQPAELGDSAVYLCASSLGGSGNTIYFGEGSWLTVV.

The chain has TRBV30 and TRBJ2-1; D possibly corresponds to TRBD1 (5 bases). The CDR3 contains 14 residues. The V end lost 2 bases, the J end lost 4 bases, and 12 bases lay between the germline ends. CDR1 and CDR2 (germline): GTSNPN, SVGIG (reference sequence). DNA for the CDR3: TGTGCCTGGAGTAACAGGCAAGGATACAATGAGCAGTTCTTC. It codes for CAWSNRQGYNEQFF.

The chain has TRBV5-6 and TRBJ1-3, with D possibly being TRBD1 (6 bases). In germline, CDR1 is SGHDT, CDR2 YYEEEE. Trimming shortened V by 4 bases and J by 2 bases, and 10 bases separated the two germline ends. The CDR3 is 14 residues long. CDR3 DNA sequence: TGTGCCAGCAGCCCACAGGGACCTGGAAACACCATATATTTT. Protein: CASSPQGPGNTIYF. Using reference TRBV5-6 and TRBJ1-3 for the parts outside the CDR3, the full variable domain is DAGVTQSPTHLIKTRGQQVTLRCSPKSGHDTVSWYQQALGQGPQFIFQYYEEEERQRGNFPDRFSGHQFPNYSSELNVNALLLGDSALYLCASSPQGPGNTIYFGEGSWLTVV.

The CDR3 coding sequence is TGCGCCAGCAGTGAGAGGGGAGCGGGAGAAACAGATACGCAGTATTTT. Protein product: CASSERGAGETDTQYF. The rearrangement joins TRBV10-1 to TRBJ2-3; 8 positions agree with TRBD2. The CDR3 is 16 residues long. After removal of 2 bases from V and 3 bases from J, the junction contained 7 bases not matched to a gene. From germline, CDR1 is WNHNN and CDR2 SYGVQD (reference sequence).

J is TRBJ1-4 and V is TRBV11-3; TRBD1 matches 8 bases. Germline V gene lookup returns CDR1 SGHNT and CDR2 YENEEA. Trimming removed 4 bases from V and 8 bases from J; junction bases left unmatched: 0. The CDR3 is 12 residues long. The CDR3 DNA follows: TGTGCCAGCAGCTGGGACAGGGAAAAACTGTTTTTT. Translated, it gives CASSWDREKLFF. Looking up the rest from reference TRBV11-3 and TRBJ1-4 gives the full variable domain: EAGVVQSPRYKIIEKKQPVAFWCNPISGHNTLYWYLQNLGQGPELLIRYENEEAVDDSQLPKDRFSAERLKGVDSTLKIQPAELGDSAVYLCASSWDREKLFFGSGTQLSVL.

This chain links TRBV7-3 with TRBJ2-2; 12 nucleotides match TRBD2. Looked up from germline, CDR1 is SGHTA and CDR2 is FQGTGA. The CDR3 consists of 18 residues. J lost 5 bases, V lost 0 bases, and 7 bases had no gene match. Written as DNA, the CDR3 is TGTGCCAGCAGCTTAACGTTGACTAGCGGGAGTGGTACCGGGGAGCTGTTTTTT. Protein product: CASSLTLTSGSGTGELFF.

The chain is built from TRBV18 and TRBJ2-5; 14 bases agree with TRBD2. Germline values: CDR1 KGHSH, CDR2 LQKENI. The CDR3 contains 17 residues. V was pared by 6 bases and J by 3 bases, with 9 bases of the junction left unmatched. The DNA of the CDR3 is TGTGCCAGCTCCCGAACCCCGACTAGCGGGAGGGAAGAGACCCAGTACTTC. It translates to CASSRTPTSGREETQYF.

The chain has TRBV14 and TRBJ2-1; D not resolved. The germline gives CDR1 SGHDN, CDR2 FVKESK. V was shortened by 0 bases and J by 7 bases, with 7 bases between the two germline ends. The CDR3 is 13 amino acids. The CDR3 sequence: CASSQDLGNEQFF. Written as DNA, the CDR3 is TGTGCCAGCAGCCAAGATCTAGGTAATGAGCAGTTCTTC.

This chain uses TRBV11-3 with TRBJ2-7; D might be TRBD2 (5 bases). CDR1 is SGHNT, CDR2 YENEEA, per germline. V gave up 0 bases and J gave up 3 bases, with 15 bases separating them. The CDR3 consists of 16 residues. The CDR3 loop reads CASSLDNMGVGYEQYF. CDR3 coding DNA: TGTGCCAGCAGCTTAGATAATATGGGAGTGGGCTACGAGCAGTACTTC. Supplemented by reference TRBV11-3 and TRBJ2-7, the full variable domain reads EAGVVQSPRYKIIEKKQPVAFWCNPISGHNTLYWYLQNLGQGPELLIRYENEEAVDDSQLPKDRFSAERLKGVDSTLKIQPAELGDSAVYLCASSLDNMGVGYEQYFGPGTRLTVT.

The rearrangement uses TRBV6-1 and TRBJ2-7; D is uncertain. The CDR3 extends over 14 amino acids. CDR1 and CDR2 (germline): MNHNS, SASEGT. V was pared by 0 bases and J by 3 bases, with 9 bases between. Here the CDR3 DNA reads TGTGCCAGCAGTGAAGCCGGTCGGTTCTACGAGCAGTACTTC. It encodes CASSEAGRFYEQYF.

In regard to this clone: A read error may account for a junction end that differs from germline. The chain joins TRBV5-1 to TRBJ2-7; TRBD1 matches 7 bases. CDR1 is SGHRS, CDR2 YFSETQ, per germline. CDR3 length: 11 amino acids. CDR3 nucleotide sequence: TGCGCCAGCAGCGGAGACAGGGCCATGGTGTTC. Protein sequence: CASSGDRAMVF.

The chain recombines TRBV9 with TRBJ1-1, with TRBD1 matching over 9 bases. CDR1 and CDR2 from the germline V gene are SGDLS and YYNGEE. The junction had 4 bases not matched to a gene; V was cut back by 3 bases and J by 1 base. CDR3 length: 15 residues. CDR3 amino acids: CASSARDRANTEAFF. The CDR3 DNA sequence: TGTGCCAGCAGCGCCCGGGACAGGGCGAACACTGAAGCTTTCTTT.

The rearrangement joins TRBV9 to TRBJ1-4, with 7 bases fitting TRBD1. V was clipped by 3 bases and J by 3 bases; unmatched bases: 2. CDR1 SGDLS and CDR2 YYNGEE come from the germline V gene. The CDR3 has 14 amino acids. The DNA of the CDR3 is TGTGCCAGCAGCGCAGGGGGATCTAATGAAAAACTGTTTTTT. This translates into CASSAGGSNEKLFF. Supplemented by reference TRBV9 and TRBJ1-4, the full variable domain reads DSGVTQTPKHLITATGQRVTLRCSPRSGDLSVYWYQQSLDQGLQFLIQYYNGEERAKGNILERFSAQQFPDLHSELNLSSLELGDSALYFCASSAGGSNEKLFFGSGTQLSVL.

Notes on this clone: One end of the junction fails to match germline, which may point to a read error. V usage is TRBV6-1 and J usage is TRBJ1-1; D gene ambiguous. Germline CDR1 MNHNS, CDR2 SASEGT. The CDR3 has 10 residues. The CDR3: CASTEGSDIF. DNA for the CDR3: TGTGCCAGCACCGAAGGATCAGACATTTTT.

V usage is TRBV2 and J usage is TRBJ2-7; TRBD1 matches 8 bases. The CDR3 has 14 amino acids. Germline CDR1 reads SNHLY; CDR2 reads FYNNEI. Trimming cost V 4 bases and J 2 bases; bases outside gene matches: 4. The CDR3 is CASSAGTGPYEQYF. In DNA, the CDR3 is TGTGCCAGCAGTGCAGGGACAGGACCCTACGAGCAGTACTTC.

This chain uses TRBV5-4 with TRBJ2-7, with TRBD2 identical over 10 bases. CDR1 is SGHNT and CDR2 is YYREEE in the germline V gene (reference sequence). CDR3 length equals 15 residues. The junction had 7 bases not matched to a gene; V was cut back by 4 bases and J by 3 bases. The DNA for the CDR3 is TGTGCCAGCAGCGAACAGCGGGAGGGCCTCTACGAGCAGTACTTC. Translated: CASSEQREGLYEQYF.

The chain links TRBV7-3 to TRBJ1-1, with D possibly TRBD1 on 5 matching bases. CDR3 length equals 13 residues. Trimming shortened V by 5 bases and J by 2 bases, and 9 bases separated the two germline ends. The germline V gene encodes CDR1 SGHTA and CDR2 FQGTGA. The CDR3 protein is CASSLDSNTEAFF. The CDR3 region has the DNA TGTGCCAGCAGCCTCGACAGTAACACTGAAGCTTTCTTT.

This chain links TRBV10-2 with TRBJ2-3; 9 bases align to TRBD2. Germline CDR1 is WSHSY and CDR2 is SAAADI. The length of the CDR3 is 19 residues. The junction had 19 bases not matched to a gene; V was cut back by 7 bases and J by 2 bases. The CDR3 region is CASTYRSREGVGNTDTQYF. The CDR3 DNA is TGCGCCAGCACCTATCGTTCGCGGGAGGGAGTTGGGAACACAGATACGCAGTATTTT.

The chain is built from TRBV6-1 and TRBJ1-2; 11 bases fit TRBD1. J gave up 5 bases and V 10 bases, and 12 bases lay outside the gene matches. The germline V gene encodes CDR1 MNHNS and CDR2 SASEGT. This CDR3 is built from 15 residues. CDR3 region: CATSDRGQARYGYTF. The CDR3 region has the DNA TGTGCCACCTCGGACAGGGGGCAGGCCAGGTATGGCTACACCTTC.

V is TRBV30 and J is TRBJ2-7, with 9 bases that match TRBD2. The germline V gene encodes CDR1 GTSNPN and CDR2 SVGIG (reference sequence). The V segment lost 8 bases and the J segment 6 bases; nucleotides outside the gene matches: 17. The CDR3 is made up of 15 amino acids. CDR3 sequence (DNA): TGTGCCGGCTTTAGGTCGCGGGAGGGCGGGACCGAGCAGTACTTC. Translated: CAGFRSREGGTEQYF. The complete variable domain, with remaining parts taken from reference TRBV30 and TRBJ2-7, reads SQTIHQWPATLVQPVGSPLSLECTVEGTSNPNLYWYRQAAGRGLQLLFYSVGIGQISSEVPQNLSASRPQDRQFILSSKKLLLSDSGFYLCAGFRSREGGTEQYFGPGTRLTVT.